This record covers a single TCR beta chain. The clone's antigen remains unknown. No much larger clone exists at a distance of one base, and base qualities are not known. This record belongs to a study of shared clonotypes between healthy human individuals (dated by TCRdb to 2020 to 2022). Regarding the research as a whole: Three men and a couple of women, aged 18 to 49 years, made up the cohort. For each donor, CD4 naive and CD4 memory were each run on three plates, CD8 naive on two plates, and CD8 memory on one plate. To estimate repertoire size and how much clonotypes are shared between individuals, the study performed deep sequencing of blood TCR repertoires from five healthy adults. Libraries were prepared and TCR repertoires were sequenced by different laboratories using diverse techniques, in order to increase sequencing depth and limit assay-specific biases. Per donor, leukapheresis produced somewhere between about 0.85 and 9.5 billion PBMCs. Overall study outcomes, separate from this receptor: Larger estimated clonotype richness was generally found for naive subsets than for memory subsets. Incomplete sequencing was indicated by rarefaction of sorted-subset datasets, despite the large sequencing depth. When a handful of donors were compared, the shared fraction of clonotypes was about 5% for naive CD4, roughly 3.4% for naive CD8, 2% to 2.5% for memory CD4, and around 0.37% for memory CD8. Pairwise subsampling led to the expectation that sequencing depth would affect the degree of clonotype sharing among donors. Because the study included only a small number of donors, the genetic and exposure-history diversity represented was limited. Sampling was restricted to blood, and TCR repertoires in tissues likely differ from the TCR repertoires found in blood. Compared with non-shared clonotypes, the clonotypes found in all four sorted-subset donors had higher generation probabilities.

Using the deep immunoSEQ assay, multiplex PCR amplified TCR CDR3 regions from genomic DNA. Extracted genomic DNA from each cell subset was spread evenly across all wells of several immunoSEQ 96-well plates, with each plate serving as a replicate. For sorted subsets, each replicate PCR was loaded with approximately 0.2 ug genomic DNA, equivalent to some 27,000 T cell genomes. The purified libraries were quantified using a Qubit 3.0 fluorometer, sized with a Bioanalyzer 2100, and then quantified again using the KAPA Library Quantification kit. Every immunoSEQ 96-well plate was sequenced on a separate single-read 150-cycle Illumina NextSeq 550 flow cell. The paper's processing steps were these. The immunoSEQ output contained only junctional sequences without quality scores, so filtering could not match that applied to full-length reads. To assign V/J genes and CDR3, sequences were annotated using PyIR, a Python wrapper for IgBLAST v1.9, with IMGT germline references. Reads were removed for weak V/J assignments (E-value above 1e-6), missing CDR3, stop codons, out-of-frame junctions, or ambiguous translated residues. V3J clonotypes were defined as sequences sharing the same inferred V gene, J gene, and CDR3 amino acid sequence. The percentage overlap between two repertoires was calculated by dividing the number of shared unique clonotypes by the size of the smaller repertoire. Three approaches were used to assess repertoire richness: RTK rarefaction, the Chao1 estimator, and Recon v2.1 estimates of unobserved clonotypes. For all TCRbeta clonotypes obtained by the gDNA method from a few donors, generation probabilities were computed with OLGA. The table comes from immuneACCESS by way of TCRdb, which keeps in-frame sequences with V and J called. Part of the clones is missing from these tables; in studies checked, under half for an unresolved V gene and the rest for unknown reasons. The V and J calls and clone size are taken from that table; D and trimming were inferred from the DNA. The sample records 950,000 to 1,100,000 clones, approximately 68% of which are singletons. The ten largest clones take up roughly 1.5% of the sample.

The CDR3 has 14 amino acids, counting the end cysteine and phenylalanine. This entry keeps only the CDR3 DNA: 42 bases, framed from base 1. Looking up the germline V gene (reference sequence) yields CDR1 GTSNPN and CDR2 SVGIG. Unmatched junction bases come to 7, with V trimmed by 1 base and J by 7 bases. Donors were healthy HIV-negative adults with no recently reported acute infections or vaccinations. Every donor was a Caucasian adult living in Nashville, Tennessee, USA. CD4+ T cells were enriched through magnetic negative selection, after which naive cells were positively selected on CD45RA and the remaining negative fraction served as the memory subset. Blood was collected by leukapheresis, and PBMCs were isolated by Ficoll-Histopaque density gradient centrifugation and then cryopreserved in liquid nitrogen vapor phase. Analytical flow cytometry was used to check the purity and quantity of each magnetically sorted T cell population. From each sorted fraction, genomic DNA was isolated and quantified by UV absorbance on a Nanodrop 2000c.

This TCR derives from a man younger than 35 in good health. Recombination linked TRBV30 to TRBJ2-3; 8 central bases correspond to TRBD2. Sequencing was performed on memory CD4+ T cells sorted from blood. Per the publication, the cell subset or site label means: CD45RA-negative fraction. The DNA reads as follows: TGTGCCTGGAGTGCCCCGGGGGGGTCAAATACGCAGTATTTT. Its translation is CAWSAPGGSNTQYF.